A selection of T cell receptor beta chains follows, all from one sample in a study of cytomegalovirus exposure and HLA in healthy donors. The repertoire was sequenced with immunoSEQ multiplex PCR; TCRdb's copy has only in-frame clones and lacks some. The table lists under 150,000 clones, less than 85% of them singletons. Source material: PBMCs. Every receptor here comes from a male donor in good health and CMV-seronegative. CDR3s include the opening cysteine and the closing phenylalanine or tryptophan. Each record gives: clone size, D gene, J gene, V gene, CDR3 protein, CDR3 DNA. D genes are given only for firm matches. The size entry is marked missing in some rows and otherwise reads once, few, many or a size class.

clone size: .; D gene: TRBD1; J gene: TRBJ2-2; V gene: TRBV5-1; CDR3 protein: CASSPRTGADGELFF; CDR3 DNA: TGCGCCAGCAGCCCTAGGACAGGGGCTGACGGGGAGCTGTTTTTT
clone size: .; D gene: TRBD1; J gene: TRBJ1-1; V gene: TRBV29-1; CDR3 protein: CSVVSPGQPEAFF; CDR3 DNA: TGCAGCGTGGTCTCTCCGGGACAGCCTGAAGCTTTCTTT
clone size: .; D gene: .; J gene: TRBJ1-3; V gene: TRBV7-2; CDR3 protein: CASSLAGGTGNTIYF; CDR3 DNA: TGTGCCAGCAGCTTAGCGGGGGGGACCGGAAACACCATATATTTT
clone size: .; D gene: .; J gene: TRBJ1-5; V gene: TRBV4-1; CDR3 protein: CASSRQNHSNQPQHF; CDR3 DNA: TGCGCCAGCAGCCGACAGAATCATAGCAATCAGCCCCAGCATTTT
clone size: few; D gene: .; J gene: TRBJ1-2; V gene: TRBV19; CDR3 protein: CASSRGFNYGYTF; CDR3 DNA: TGTGCCAGTAGTAGAGGATTTAACTATGGCTACACCTTC
clone size: .; D gene: TRBD1; J gene: TRBJ1-6; V gene: TRBV5-4; CDR3 protein: CASSSGQGASPLHF; CDR3 DNA: TGTGCCAGCAGCTCGGGACAGGGGGCTTCACCCCTCCACTTT
clone size: .; D gene: .; J gene: TRBJ2-6; V gene: TRBV5-8; CDR3 protein: CASSLAEGYSGANVLTF; CDR3 DNA: TGTGCCAGCAGCTTGGCGGAGGGATACTCTGGGGCCAACGTCCTGACTTTC
clone size: .; D gene: .; J gene: TRBJ1-6; V gene: TRBV30; CDR3 protein: CAWSPDRRPLHF; CDR3 DNA: TGTGCCTGGAGTCCAGACAGGCGTCCCCTCCACTTT
clone size: .; D gene: .; J gene: TRBJ1-2; V gene: TRBV5-1; CDR3 protein: CASRGERDYGYTF; CDR3 DNA: TGCGCCAGCAGGGGAGAAAGGGACTATGGCTACACCTTC
clone size: .; D gene: TRBD1; J gene: TRBJ2-1; V gene: TRBV9; CDR3 protein: CASSMRPNGQGRGDEQFF; CDR3 DNA: TGTGCCAGCAGCATGAGGCCCAACGGACAGGGAAGAGGAGATGAGCAGTTCTTC
clone size: .; D gene: TRBD1; J gene: TRBJ2-1; V gene: TRBV7-9; CDR3 protein: CASRHTGGVGYNEQFF; CDR3 DNA: TGTGCCAGCAGACATACAGGGGGCGTAGGGTACAATGAGCAGTTCTTC
clone size: .; D gene: .; J gene: TRBJ2-1; V gene: TRBV2; CDR3 protein: CASSVQGNEQFF; CDR3 DNA: TGTGCCAGCAGTGTGCAGGGCAATGAGCAGTTCTTC
clone size: .; D gene: .; J gene: TRBJ1-6; V gene: TRBV4-2; CDR3 protein: CASSQDRGWDSPLHF; CDR3 DNA: TGTGCCAGCAGCCAAGACAGGGGTTGGGATTCACCCCTCCACTTT
clone size: .; D gene: .; J gene: TRBJ2-2; V gene: TRBV9; CDR3 protein: CASQAGTLNTGELFF; CDR3 DNA: TGTGCCAGCCAAGCCGGGACATTGAACACCGGGGAGCTGTTTTTT
clone size: .; D gene: .; J gene: TRBJ2-1; V gene: TRBV11-2; CDR3 protein: CASSLDRTRGGWNEQFF; CDR3 DNA: TGTGCCAGCAGCTTAGATCGTACGCGGGGCGGGTGGAATGAGCAGTTCTTC
clone size: .; D gene: TRBD1; J gene: TRBJ1-3; V gene: TRBV6-5; CDR3 protein: CASRGQGRTGNTIYF; CDR3 DNA: TGTGCCAGCAGGGGACAGGGCCGCACTGGAAACACCATATATTTT
clone size: .; D gene: .; J gene: TRBJ1-1; V gene: TRBV14; CDR3 protein: CASSRGGGTNRWNTEAFF; CDR3 DNA: TGTGCCAGCAGCCGAGGCGGTGGGACAAATCGATGGAACACTGAAGCTTTCTTT
clone size: .; D gene: .; J gene: TRBJ1-5; V gene: TRBV6-5; CDR3 protein: CASGSIGGQQHF; CDR3 DNA: TGTGCCAGCGGGTCCATCGGGGGGCAACAGCATTTT
clone size: .; D gene: TRBD1; J gene: TRBJ1-2; V gene: TRBV5-4; CDR3 protein: CASSLRDRGLGGYTF; CDR3 DNA: TGTGCCAGCAGCTTGCGGGACAGGGGGCTTGGTGGCTACACCTTC
clone size: .; D gene: .; J gene: TRBJ1-1; V gene: TRBV6-6; CDR3 protein: CASSYGYRDTEAFF; CDR3 DNA: TGTGCCAGCAGTTACGGATACAGGGACACTGAAGCTTTCTTT
clone size: .; D gene: TRBD1; J gene: TRBJ1-3; V gene: TRBV7-9; CDR3 protein: CASSLAGAGGSGNTIYF; CDR3 DNA: TGTGCCAGCAGCTTAGCGGGGGCAGGGGGCTCTGGAAACACCATATATTTT
clone size: .; D gene: .; J gene: TRBJ2-2; V gene: TRBV5-4; CDR3 protein: CASSLQPAGELFF; CDR3 DNA: TGTGCCAGCAGCTTACAACCCGCCGGGGAGCTGTTTTTT
clone size: few; D gene: .; J gene: TRBJ1-4; V gene: TRBV28; CDR3 protein: CASISSTNEKLFF; CDR3 DNA: TGTGCCAGCATCAGTTCAACTAATGAAAAACTGTTTTTT
clone size: .; D gene: .; J gene: TRBJ1-1; V gene: TRBV5-5; CDR3 protein: CASSPTTYGSEREAFF; CDR3 DNA: TGTGCCAGCAGCCCAACCACCTATGGGTCGGAGAGGGAAGCTTTCTTT
clone size: few; D gene: TRBD2; J gene: TRBJ2-2; V gene: TRBV19; CDR3 protein: CASSGLAKGGELFF; CDR3 DNA: TGTGCCAGTAGTGGACTAGCGAAAGGCGGGGAGCTGTTTTTT
clone size: .; D gene: TRBD2; J gene: TRBJ2-5; V gene: TRBV7-6; CDR3 protein: CASSLGTTQETQYF; CDR3 DNA: TGTGCCAGCAGCTTGGGGACTACCCAAGAGACCCAGTACTTC
clone size: .; D gene: TRBD1; J gene: TRBJ2-7; V gene: TRBV9; CDR3 protein: CASSGQENSYEQYF; CDR3 DNA: TGTGCCAGCTCCGGACAGGAAAATTCCTACGAGCAGTACTTC
clone size: .; D gene: .; J gene: TRBJ2-3; V gene: TRBV7-6; CDR3 protein: CASSLVLLTSTDTQYF; CDR3 DNA: TGTGCCAGCAGCTTAGTACTCTTAACTAGCACAGATACGCAGTATTTT
clone size: .; D gene: .; J gene: TRBJ2-6; V gene: TRBV5-1; CDR3 protein: CASRDTASGANGLTF; CDR3 DNA: TGCGCCAGCAGGGATACAGCCTCTGGGGCCAACGGCCTGACTTTC
clone size: .; D gene: .; J gene: TRBJ2-3; V gene: TRBV5-1; CDR3 protein: CASSLHTSTDTQYF; CDR3 DNA: TGCGCCAGCAGCTTGCACACCAGCACAGATACGCAGTATTTT
clone size: .; D gene: .; J gene: TRBJ1-2; V gene: TRBV14; CDR3 protein: CASSHDGNYGYTF; CDR3 DNA: TGTGCCAGCAGCCACGACGGGAACTATGGCTACACCTTC
clone size: .; D gene: .; J gene: TRBJ1-3; V gene: TRBV9; CDR3 protein: CASSVETQGFGNTIYF; CDR3 DNA: TGTGCCAGCAGCGTAGAGACACAGGGATTTGGAAACACCATATATTTT
clone size: .; D gene: .; J gene: TRBJ1-1; V gene: TRBV27; CDR3 protein: CASSSTGVNTEAFF; CDR3 DNA: TGTGCCAGCAGTTCGACAGGCGTGAACACTGAAGCTTTCTTT
clone size: few; D gene: .; J gene: TRBJ2-4; V gene: TRBV18; CDR3 protein: CASSPDRSLAKNIQYF; CDR3 DNA: TGTGCCAGCTCACCAGACAGGAGCCTAGCCAAAAACATTCAGTACTTC
clone size: .; D gene: .; J gene: TRBJ1-2; V gene: TRBV30; CDR3 protein: CAWSVAYGWTF; CDR3 DNA: TGTGCCTGGAGTGTAGCCTACGGTTGGACCTTC
clone size: .; D gene: .; J gene: TRBJ1-3; V gene: TRBV19; CDR3 protein: CASSISGVSTIYF; CDR3 DNA: TGTGCCAGTAGTATTTCGGGGGTGAGCACCATATATTTT
clone size: .; D gene: TRBD2; J gene: TRBJ2-1; V gene: TRBV6-4; CDR3 protein: CASSEFTSGDYNEQFF; CDR3 DNA: TGTGCCAGTAGTGAATTCACCAGCGGGGATTACAATGAGCAGTTCTTC
clone size: .; D gene: .; J gene: TRBJ2-1; V gene: TRBV2; CDR3 protein: CASSPQAHYNEQFF; CDR3 DNA: TGTGCCAGCAGTCCGCAGGCTCACTACAATGAGCAGTTCTTC
clone size: .; D gene: TRBD1; J gene: TRBJ1-2; V gene: TRBV4-2; CDR3 protein: CASSHPRDRGNYGYTF; CDR3 DNA: TGTGCCAGCAGCCACCCCCGGGACAGGGGCAACTATGGCTACACCTTC
clone size: .; D gene: TRBD1; J gene: TRBJ2-5; V gene: TRBV9; CDR3 protein: CASSVEGAVETQYF; CDR3 DNA: TGTGCCAGCAGCGTTGAGGGGGCGGTGGAGACCCAGTACTTC
clone size: few; D gene: TRBD2; J gene: TRBJ2-3; V gene: TRBV6-4; CDR3 protein: CASSDSREGLSTDTQYF; CDR3 DNA: TGTGCCAGCAGTGACTCGCGGGAGGGCCTCAGCACAGATACGCAGTATTTT
clone size: .; D gene: .; J gene: TRBJ1-5; V gene: TRBV7-9; CDR3 protein: CASSHLGEGQPQHF; CDR3 DNA: TGTGCCAGCAGCCACCTGGGGGAGGGGCAGCCCCAGCATTTT
clone size: .; D gene: .; J gene: TRBJ1-4; V gene: TRBV6-1; CDR3 protein: CASSERGTTEKLFF; CDR3 DNA: TGTGCCAGCAGTGAAAGGGGGACGACCGAAAAACTGTTTTTT
clone size: .; D gene: TRBD1; J gene: TRBJ2-2; V gene: TRBV7-9; CDR3 protein: CASSSRGLETGELFF; CDR3 DNA: TGTGCTAGCAGCTCCAGGGGGCTGGAGACCGGGGAGCTGTTTTTT
clone size: .; D gene: .; J gene: TRBJ1-1; V gene: TRBV6-4; CDR3 protein: CASSDGGEAFF; CDR3 DNA: TGTGCCAGCAGTGACGGGGGCGAAGCTTTCTTT
clone size: few; D gene: .; J gene: TRBJ2-5; V gene: TRBV19; CDR3 protein: CASSGRVGQETQYF; CDR3 DNA: TGTGCCAGTAGTGGTCGGGTAGGTCAAGAGACCCAGTACTTC
clone size: few; D gene: TRBD1; J gene: TRBJ2-7; V gene: TRBV5-5; CDR3 protein: CASSPETGPYEQYF; CDR3 DNA: TGTGCCAGCAGCCCTGAGACAGGGCCCTACGAGCAGTACTTC
clone size: .; D gene: TRBD2; J gene: TRBJ2-5; V gene: TRBV7-9; CDR3 protein: CASSPRAGRGDQETQYF; CDR3 DNA: TGTGCCAGCAGCCCGCGGGCCGGCCGGGGGGACCAAGAGACCCAGTACTTC
clone size: .; D gene: TRBD2; J gene: TRBJ2-1; V gene: TRBV2; CDR3 protein: CASSRTSGRFNEQFF; CDR3 DNA: TGTGCCAGCAGTAGGACTAGCGGGAGGTTCAATGAGCAGTTCTTC
clone size: .; D gene: TRBD2; J gene: TRBJ2-2; V gene: TRBV7-9; CDR3 protein: CASSLRRLAGDRGELFF; CDR3 DNA: TGTGCCAGCAGCTTGCGGCGACTAGCGGGAGATCGAGGGGAGCTGTTTTTT
clone size: .; D gene: TRBD2; J gene: TRBJ2-7; V gene: TRBV7-2; CDR3 protein: CASSLKRERLYEQYF; CDR3 DNA: TGTGCCAGCAGCTTGAAGCGGGAGCGGTTGTACGAGCAGTACTTC
clone size: .; D gene: TRBD1; J gene: TRBJ1-4; V gene: TRBV27; CDR3 protein: CASSGALRTGDEKLFF; CDR3 DNA: TGTGCCAGCAGTGGGGCGCTTCGGACAGGGGATGAAAAACTGTTTTTT
clone size: .; D gene: .; J gene: TRBJ2-3; V gene: TRBV13; CDR3 protein: CASSLEGTPAQDTQYF; CDR3 DNA: TGTGCCAGCAGCTTAGAGGGGACACCGGCCCAAGATACGCAGTATTTT
clone size: few; D gene: TRBD1; J gene: TRBJ2-3; V gene: TRBV10-1; CDR3 protein: CASSATDRGKGGDTQYF; CDR3 DNA: TGCGCCAGCAGTGCGACAGACAGGGGCAAAGGGGGAGATACGCAGTATTTT
clone size: .; D gene: TRBD1; J gene: TRBJ2-3; V gene: TRBV6-1; CDR3 protein: CASTGGTGWDTQYF; CDR3 DNA: TGTGCCAGCACCGGGGGGACAGGGTGGGATACGCAGTATTTT